These T cell receptor beta chains were read from a single sample in a study of CD8+ T cells in alopecia areata. Some clones are missing from TCRdb's copy, which holds only in-frame ones; the method was immunoSEQ multiplex PCR. The table records 95,000 to 100,000 clones, more than 55% of them present only once. The input for sequencing was CD8+ T cells sorted from blood, taken at week 4, from a patient treated with tofacitinib. The source of these receptors is a human donor with alopecia areata. Both conserved end residues are part of each CDR3. Fields, in order: V gene, D gene, J gene, clone size, CDR3 DNA, CDR3 protein. A D gene is named only where the DNA matches it firmly. Where a row states a size, it is once, few, many or the class of an expanded clone; other rows omit it.

v_call: TRBV7-2; d_call: TRBD2; j_call: TRBJ2-3; clone_size: .; cdr3_nt: TGTGCCAGCAGCCCGGGACTAGCGGAATCCACAGATACGCAGTATTTT; cdr3_aa: CASSPGLAESTDTQYF
v_call: TRBV27; d_call: .; j_call: TRBJ2-1; clone_size: .; cdr3_nt: TGTGCCAGCAGTTTCCGGGCCGGGGGCGACAATGAGCAGTTCTTC; cdr3_aa: CASSFRAGGDNEQFF
v_call: TRBV29-1; d_call: .; j_call: TRBJ1-3; clone_size: once; cdr3_nt: TGCAGCGTTGTCGCGGAGAACAGTGTTTATGGAAACACCATATATTTT; cdr3_aa: CSVVAENSVYGNTIYF
v_call: TRBV11-2; d_call: TRBD2; j_call: TRBJ2-3; clone_size: .; cdr3_nt: TGTGCCAGCAGCTCAGGACTAGCGGGGGGGCTTGGAGATACGCAGTATTTT; cdr3_aa: CASSSGLAGGLGDTQYF
v_call: TRBV11-2; d_call: .; j_call: TRBJ2-3; clone_size: few; cdr3_nt: TGTGCCAGCAGCTCAGCGACTAGTCCGCTGGGGGTTGATACGCAGTATTTT; cdr3_aa: CASSSATSPLGVDTQYF
v_call: TRBV5-1; d_call: .; j_call: TRBJ2-5; clone_size: few; cdr3_nt: TGCGCCAGCAGCTTGGCAACCCAAGAGACCCAGTACTTC; cdr3_aa: CASSLATQETQYF
v_call: TRBV9; d_call: TRBD1; j_call: TRBJ2-3; clone_size: .; cdr3_nt: TGTGCCAGCAGCGACCGGACAGGGTTCGTGACAGATACGCAGTATTTT; cdr3_aa: CASSDRTGFVTDTQYF
v_call: TRBV2; d_call: .; j_call: TRBJ2-2; clone_size: .; cdr3_nt: TGTGCCAGCAGTGAGGGGAGGAACACCGGGGAGCTGTTTTTT; cdr3_aa: CASSEGRNTGELFF
v_call: TRBV7-8; d_call: .; j_call: TRBJ2-7; clone_size: .; cdr3_nt: TGTGCCAGCAGCTATCCAGGGGGGTACGAGCAGTACTTC; cdr3_aa: CASSYPGGYEQYF
v_call: TRBV5-4; d_call: .; j_call: TRBJ2-7; clone_size: .; cdr3_nt: TGTGCCAGCAGCTTAGTGGGCGAGCAGTACTTC; cdr3_aa: CASSLVGEQYF
v_call: TRBV4-1; d_call: .; j_call: TRBJ2-1; clone_size: .; cdr3_nt: TGCGCCAGCAGCCAAGATATCCCCGGCGTGAGCTCCTACAATGAGCAGTTCTTC; cdr3_aa: CASSQDIPGVSSYNEQFF
v_call: TRBV29-1; d_call: TRBD2; j_call: TRBJ2-1; clone_size: .; cdr3_nt: TGCAGCGTTGAATCCCCAGCGGGGAGAGACAATGAGCAGTTCTTC; cdr3_aa: CSVESPAGRDNEQFF
v_call: TRBV30; d_call: .; j_call: TRBJ2-7; clone_size: .; cdr3_nt: TGTGCCTGGAGTAGTGGGATCCCCTCCTACGAGCAGTACTTC; cdr3_aa: CAWSSGIPSYEQYF
v_call: TRBV9; d_call: TRBD1; j_call: TRBJ2-7; clone_size: .; cdr3_nt: TGTGCCAGCAGCCCGAGGGGGACAGTCGAGGGCTACGAGCAGTACTTC; cdr3_aa: CASSPRGTVEGYEQYF
v_call: TRBV9; d_call: TRBD2; j_call: TRBJ2-3; clone_size: .; cdr3_nt: TGTGCCAGCAGCCCCTATAGCGGGGAACTATACACAGATACGCAGTATTTT; cdr3_aa: CASSPYSGELYTDTQYF
v_call: TRBV27; d_call: TRBD1; j_call: TRBJ2-3; clone_size: few; cdr3_nt: TGTGCCACCCTTGTTACAGGGGGCTATCCCACAGATACGCAGTATTTT; cdr3_aa: CATLVTGGYPTDTQYF
v_call: TRBV9; d_call: TRBD2; j_call: TRBJ2-3; clone_size: .; cdr3_nt: TGTGCCAGCAGCGTAGAGCTAGCGGGACTCACAGATACGCAGTATTTT; cdr3_aa: CASSVELAGLTDTQYF
v_call: TRBV9; d_call: .; j_call: TRBJ2-7; clone_size: .; cdr3_nt: TGTGCCAGCAGCGCCTCCGGAGGCAGGGTCGACGAGCAGTACTTC; cdr3_aa: CASSASGGRVDEQYF
v_call: TRBV4-1; d_call: TRBD1; j_call: TRBJ2-7; clone_size: .; cdr3_nt: TGCGCCAGCAGCCAAGAAGCAGGGGGTGTCTACGAGCAGTACTTC; cdr3_aa: CASSQEAGGVYEQYF
v_call: TRBV2; d_call: TRBD1; j_call: TRBJ2-7; clone_size: few; cdr3_nt: TGTGCCAGCAGTTGGACAGGGTTTTACGAGCAGTACTTC; cdr3_aa: CASSWTGFYEQYF
v_call: TRBV2; d_call: .; j_call: TRBJ2-7; clone_size: .; cdr3_nt: TGTGCCAGCAGTTTATCGGGCAGACCCTACGAGCAGTACTTC; cdr3_aa: CASSLSGRPYEQYF
v_call: TRBV6-5; d_call: .; j_call: TRBJ2-1; clone_size: .; cdr3_nt: TGTGCCAGCAGTTACACCGGGCCCAATGAGCAGTTCTTC; cdr3_aa: CASSYTGPNEQFF
v_call: TRBV27; d_call: TRBD1; j_call: TRBJ1-2; clone_size: .; cdr3_nt: TGTGCCAGCAGTACCCAGGGGGGGGCCTATGGCTACACCTTC; cdr3_aa: CASSTQGGAYGYTF
v_call: TRBV7-9; d_call: .; j_call: TRBJ1-1; clone_size: once; cdr3_nt: TGTGCCAGCAGCTTAGCCCCGTCGGACACTGAAGCTTTCTTT; cdr3_aa: CASSLAPSDTEAFF
v_call: TRBV10-3; d_call: .; j_call: TRBJ1-2; clone_size: .; cdr3_nt: TGTGCCATCAGTGACAGGGAGTTCTATGGCTACACCTTC; cdr3_aa: CAISDREFYGYTF
v_call: TRBV9; d_call: .; j_call: TRBJ1-3; clone_size: .; cdr3_nt: TGTGCCAGCAGCGCACTGGACACCTCTGGAAACACCATATATTTT; cdr3_aa: CASSALDTSGNTIYF
v_call: TRBV5-6; d_call: TRBD2; j_call: TRBJ2-5; clone_size: .; cdr3_nt: TGTGCCAGCAGCTTGGCGGTAGCGGGAGGTAGTGAGACCCAGTACTTC; cdr3_aa: CASSLAVAGGSETQYF
v_call: TRBV4-1; d_call: .; j_call: TRBJ1-2; clone_size: .; cdr3_nt: TGCGCCAGCAGCCCCGAGGGGACGGTAGGTGGCTATGGCTACACCTTC; cdr3_aa: CASSPEGTVGGYGYTF
v_call: TRBV11-2; d_call: TRBD2; j_call: TRBJ2-1; clone_size: .; cdr3_nt: TGTGCCAGCCGCGGCCTGGCTAGCGGGATCGATGAGCAGTTCTTC; cdr3_aa: CASRGLASGIDEQFF
v_call: TRBV27; d_call: TRBD2; j_call: TRBJ2-5; clone_size: .; cdr3_nt: TGTGCCAGCAGCGTGGGACTAGCGGGAGGAGTAGAGACCCAGTACTTC; cdr3_aa: CASSVGLAGGVETQYF
v_call: TRBV4-1; d_call: .; j_call: TRBJ2-5; clone_size: .; cdr3_nt: TGCGCCAGCAGCCAAGATCCGGGGCTGGGGGCAGACCAAGAGACCCAGTACTTC; cdr3_aa: CASSQDPGLGADQETQYF
v_call: TRBV2; d_call: TRBD1; j_call: TRBJ2-5; clone_size: .; cdr3_nt: TGTGCCAGCAGTGAACCCATGACAGGGGTGAGCATTTACGAAGAGACCCAGTACTTC; cdr3_aa: CASSEPMTGVSIYEETQYF
v_call: TRBV23-1; d_call: .; j_call: TRBJ2-2; clone_size: .; cdr3_nt: TGCGCCAGCAGTCACAAGGGACTCCACACCGGGGAGCTGTTTTTT; cdr3_aa: CASSHKGLHTGELFF
v_call: TRBV6-5; d_call: .; j_call: TRBJ2-6; clone_size: .; cdr3_nt: TGTGCCAGCAGCTCTCAGGAATCCGGGGCCAACGTCCTGACTTTC; cdr3_aa: CASSSQESGANVLTF
v_call: TRBV20-1; d_call: .; j_call: TRBJ1-1; clone_size: .; cdr3_nt: TGCAGTGCTAGAGGGCCCCCTGAAGCTTTCTTT; cdr3_aa: CSARGPPEAFF
v_call: TRBV7-8; d_call: .; j_call: TRBJ2-3; clone_size: .; cdr3_nt: TGTGCCAGCAGCCCGATTGGCACAGATACGCAGTATTTT; cdr3_aa: CASSPIGTDTQYF
v_call: TRBV7-9; d_call: .; j_call: TRBJ2-6; clone_size: .; cdr3_nt: TGTGCCAGCAGCCCTGGGCCTGCTAGGGCCAACGTCCTGACTTTC; cdr3_aa: CASSPGPARANVLTF
v_call: TRBV27; d_call: TRBD1; j_call: TRBJ2-5; clone_size: .; cdr3_nt: TGTGCCAGCAGTTCCTTGGGACAGGGGGATTACCAAGAGACCCAGTACTTC; cdr3_aa: CASSSLGQGDYQETQYF
v_call: TRBV6-5; d_call: .; j_call: TRBJ2-1; clone_size: .; cdr3_nt: TGTGCCAGCAGTTATAGTGGGGCTAATGAGCAGTTCTTC; cdr3_aa: CASSYSGANEQFF
v_call: TRBV9; d_call: TRBD1; j_call: TRBJ2-1; clone_size: .; cdr3_nt: TGTGCCAGCAGCGTAGACAGGGGGCTCCACGGAGCTGAGCAGTTCTTC; cdr3_aa: CASSVDRGLHGAEQFF